The present entry profiles one T cell receptor (beta chain) with its context. Antigen unknown. This entry comes from a study of shared clonotypes between healthy human individuals. Study-level results: Among donors, the sharing of clonotypes was expected to be influenced by sequencing depth. Among four donors, around 5% of naive CD4 clonotypes were found in common.

The germline V gene has CDR1 ENHRY and CDR2 SYGVKD. The V end lost 3 bases, the J end lost 5 bases, and 3 bases lay between the germline ends. This CDR3 comprises 11 residues. TCRdb keeps only in-frame clones here, not all; method: immunoSEQ multiplex PCR. The repertoire consists of over a million clones, with roughly 80% occurring once and the leading ten covering approximately 1.5%. The study enrolled healthy HIV-negative adults without recent acute infections or vaccinations as donors. The sequencing sample was made of memory CD4+ T cells sorted from blood. Subset indicated: CD45RA-negative fraction. The TCR sequence derives from a man aged 18 to 29 in good health. The V gene is TRBV10-3, the J gene TRBJ2-3; D not resolved. The CDR3 nucleotides are TGTGCCATCAGTGACGGAGATACGCAGTATTTT. It specifies CAISDGDTQYF.